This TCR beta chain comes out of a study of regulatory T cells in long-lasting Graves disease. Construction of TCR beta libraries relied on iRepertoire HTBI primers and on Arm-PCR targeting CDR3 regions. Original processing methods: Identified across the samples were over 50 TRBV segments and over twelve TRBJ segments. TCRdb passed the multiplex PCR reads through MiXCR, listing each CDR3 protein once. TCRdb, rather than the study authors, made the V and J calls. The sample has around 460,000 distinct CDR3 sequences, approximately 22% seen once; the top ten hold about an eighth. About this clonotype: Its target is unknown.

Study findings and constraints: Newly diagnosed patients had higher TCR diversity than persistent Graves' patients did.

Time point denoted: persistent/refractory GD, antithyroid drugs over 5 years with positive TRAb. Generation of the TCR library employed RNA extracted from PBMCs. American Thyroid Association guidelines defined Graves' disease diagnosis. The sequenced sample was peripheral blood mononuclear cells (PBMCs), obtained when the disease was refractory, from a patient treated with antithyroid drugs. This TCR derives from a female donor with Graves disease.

The CDR3 sequence: CASSRRGLVEKLFF. CDR3 bases: TGCGCCAGCAGCCGCAGGGGGCTGGTTGAAAAACTGTTTTTT. The V gene is TRBV4-3, the J gene TRBJ1-4, with 8 bases matching TRBD1. The CDR3 loop spans 14 amino acids. Trimming cost V 4 bases and J 7 bases; bases outside gene matches: 5. The V gene's germline CDR1 is LGHNA and CDR2 YSLEER.